In its sample, the clone carrying this TCR beta chain was seen many times. The antigen remains undetermined. Through template switching, a universal primer site was introduced, and the cDNA contained unique molecular identifiers. TCRdb re-called the 5' RACE reads with MiXCR, one entry per CDR3 protein. Of fewer than 800,000 distinct CDR3 sequences in the sample, 7% to 7.5% were seen once. The record originates from a study of identical twins. Broader study findings: Cord blood beta clonotypes that were abundant carried fewer insertions, and memory repertoires showed no such trend.

The V and J ends lost 4 bases and 6 bases respectively, with 8 bases between them. There are 12 residues in the CDR3. Germline CDR1 and CDR2: LNHDA and SQIVND (reference sequence). This same sample was also taken into another study, of yellow fever vaccine responses in identical twins. This second study says: Reported findings indicate that twins' vaccine T cell responses seemed partially convergent, partially personalized.

The sequenced material came from PBMCs. The sequence was collected from a woman younger than 35 in good health. The J gene is TRBJ2-3, the V gene TRBV19; D call uncertain. CDR3 residues: CASSRGSDTQYF. The CDR3 DNA is TGTGCCAGTAGTAGGGGATCTGATACGCAGTATTTT.